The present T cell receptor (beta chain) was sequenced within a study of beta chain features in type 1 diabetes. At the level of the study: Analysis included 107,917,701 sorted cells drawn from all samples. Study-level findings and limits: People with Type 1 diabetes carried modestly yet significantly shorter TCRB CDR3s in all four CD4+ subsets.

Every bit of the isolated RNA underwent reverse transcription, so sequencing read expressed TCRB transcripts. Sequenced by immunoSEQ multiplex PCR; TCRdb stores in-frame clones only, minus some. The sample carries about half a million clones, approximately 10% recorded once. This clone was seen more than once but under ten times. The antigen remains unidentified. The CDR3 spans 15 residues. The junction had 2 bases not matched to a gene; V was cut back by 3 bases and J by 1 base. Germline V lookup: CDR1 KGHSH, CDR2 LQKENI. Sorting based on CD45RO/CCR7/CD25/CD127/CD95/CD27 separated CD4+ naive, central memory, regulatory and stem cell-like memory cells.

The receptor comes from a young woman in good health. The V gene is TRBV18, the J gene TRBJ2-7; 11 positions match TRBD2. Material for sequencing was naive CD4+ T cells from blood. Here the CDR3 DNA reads TGTGCCAGCTCACCGGGACTAGCGGCTTCCTACGAGCAGTACTTC. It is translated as CASSPGLAASYEQYF.